A single sample is the source of the 26 T cell receptor beta chains below, sequenced in a study of cytomegalovirus exposure and HLA in healthy donors. 60 Vbeta and 13 Jbeta primers were used in PCR. Libraries were prepared by immunoSEQ multiplex PCR; TCRdb keeps only in-frame clonotypes and omits some of them. This sample yields about 170,000 clones, of which 70% to 80% are seen a single time; roughly 2.1% belongs to the top ten. The sample taken for sequencing was PBMCs. The origin of the receptors is a woman in her thirties in good health and CMV-seropositive.

V usage is TRBV6-6 and J usage is TRBJ2-3; D possibly corresponds to TRBD1 (6 bases). CDR3 length equals 14 residues. Between the trimmed V and J ends, which lost 6 bases and 4 bases, there was a span of 14 bases. Germline assignment: CDR1 MNHNY and CDR2 SVGAGI (reference sequence). CDR3 loop: CASSPGQKADTQYF. The CDR3 DNA reads as TGTGCCAGCAGCCCAGGACAGAAGGCAGATACGCAGTATTTT.

This clone showed up just once. This chain joins TRBV4-3 and TRBJ1-6; D not resolved. The CDR3 sequence is 16 residues long. Trimming removed 0 bases at V and 6 bases at J, with 12 bases between. CDR1 and CDR2 (germline): LGHNA, YSLEER. The CDR3 DNA reads TGCGCCAGCAGCCAAGATCTTCGTACAGTTAATTCACCCCTCCACTTT. It yields the protein CASSQDLRTVNSPLHF.

The chain joins TRBV28 to TRBJ2-4; tentatively, D is TRBD2 (5 bases). Germline V lookup: CDR1 MDHEN, CDR2 SYDVKM. V lost 6 bases and J lost 13, with 16 bases in between. The CDR3 is 12 amino acids. The CDR3 nucleotides are TGTGCCAGCAGCTTACTAGACCAGCGACAGTACTTC. Amino acid sequence: CASSLLDQRQYF.

This CDR3 is CASRIKGGGEQYF. The CDR3, as DNA: TGTGCCAGCAGGATTAAAGGGGGGGGCGAGCAGTACTTC. J is TRBJ2-7 and V is TRBV27, with a possible D match to TRBD2 (7 bases). V was cut by 6 bases and J by 6 bases, with 15 bases left in between. Per the germline V gene, CDR1 is MNHEY and CDR2 is SMNVEV (reference sequence). This CDR3 has 13 residues.

This sequence joins TRBV10-2 and TRBJ1-2; 7 nucleotides agree with TRBD1. The J segment lost 10 bases and the V segment lost 7 bases, leaving 21 bases of the junction unmatched. CDR3 size: 16 residues. Germline V gene sequence: CDR1 WSHSY, CDR2 SAAADI. The chain's CDR3 is CASTLSQGEGLGIYTF. The CDR3 bases are TGCGCCAGCACCCTCTCGCAGGGGGAAGGATTGGGAATCTACACCTTC.

The chain recombines TRBV7-9 with TRBJ1-1; tentatively, D is TRBD1 (5 bases). The CDR3 contains 18 residues. The ends were cut back, 1 base at V and 0 bases at J, with 18 bases in the middle. Germline loops: CDR1 SEHNR, CDR2 FQNEAQ (reference sequence). DNA of the CDR3: TGTGCCAGCAGCTTAGTCTATCCGGACACCCACATGAACACTGAAGCTTTCTTT. Translating gives CASSLVYPDTHMNTEAFF.

V is TRBV4-3 and J is TRBJ2-1, with 8 nucleotides matching TRBD2. This CDR3 contains 15 residues. The germline CDR1 and CDR2 sequences are LGHNA and YSLEER. V trimming: 0 bases; J trimming: 7 bases; junction bases outside the gene matches: 5. CDR3 amino acids: CASSQDWRGVNEQFF. The CDR3 DNA sequence: TGCGCCAGCAGCCAAGATTGGCGGGGGGTTAATGAGCAGTTCTTC.

The J gene is TRBJ1-6, the V gene TRBV5-6; perhaps TRBD1 as D (6 bases). This CDR3 is built from 14 residues. Germline V gene data show CDR1 as SGHDT and CDR2 as YYEEEE. The V end lost 3 bases, the J end lost 9 bases, and 13 bases lay between the germline ends. The CDR3: CASSSGTRSSPLHF. DNA of the CDR3: TGTGCCAGCAGCTCAGGGACAAGGAGTTCACCCCTCCACTTT.

Written as DNA, the CDR3 is TGTGCCAGCAGTTCCGCACTAGCGGGAGGCTGGGAGACCCAGTACTTC. It yields the protein CASSSALAGGWETQYF. This chain links TRBV7-9 with TRBJ2-5, with TRBD2 matching 12 bases. Germline assignment: CDR1 SEHNR and CDR2 FQNEAQ (reference sequence). Trimming removed 6 bases from V and 5 bases from J; junction bases left unmatched: 10. There are 16 residues in the CDR3.

V and J are TRBV7-8 and TRBJ1-4, with D hard to call. Trimming removed 2 bases from V and 0 bases from J, with 19 bases in between. This CDR3 has 19 amino acids. CDR1 SGHVS and CDR2 FQNEAQ come from the germline V gene. This chain's CDR3 is CASSLFLAGRSSTNEKLFF. The CDR3 DNA reads as TGTGCCAGCAGCTTATTTTTAGCGGGAAGATCCTCAACTAATGAAAAACTGTTTTTT.

The chain joins TRBV5-1 to TRBJ2-7; perhaps TRBD1 as D (6 bases). The length of the CDR3 is 14 residues. V lost 3 bases and J 0 bases, leaving 10 bases between the germline ends. Germline-derived CDR1 and CDR2 are SGHRS and YFSETQ. The CDR3 sequence is CASSSRGNSYEQYF. The CDR3 DNA follows: TGCGCCAGCAGCTCCAGGGGAAACTCCTACGAGCAGTACTTC.

In this sample, this clone turned up once. This chain joins TRBV5-1 and TRBJ2-3; 8 nucleotides line up with TRBD2. The CDR3 consists of 16 residues. Germline values: CDR1 SGHRS, CDR2 YFSETQ. The V segment lost 1 base and the J segment 1 base; nucleotides outside the gene matches: 5. CDR3 residues: CASSLSGRGGTDTQYF. DNA for the CDR3: TGCGCCAGCAGCTTGAGCGGGCGGGGGGGCACAGATACGCAGTATTTT.

The chain has TRBV2 and TRBJ2-5, with 9 nucleotides matching TRBD1. The V and J ends lost 6 bases and 4 bases, in that order; junction bases with no gene match: 6. CDR1 SNHLY and CDR2 FYNNEI come from the germline V gene. The CDR3 extends over 14 amino acids. The CDR3 DNA sequence: TGTGCCAGCAGAGCGACAGGGGGACGAGAGACCCAGTACTTC. The encoded protein is CASRATGGRETQYF. The variable domain in full, completed from reference TRBV2 and TRBJ2-5, reads EPEVTQTPSHQVTQMGQEVILRCVPISNHLYFYWYRQILGQKVEFLVSFYNNEISEKSEIFDDQFSVERPDGSNFTLKIRSTKLEDSAMYFCASRATGGRETQYFGPGTRLLVL.

The V call is TRBV18, the J call TRBJ1-2; 7 nucleotides agree with TRBD1. Looked up from germline, CDR1 is KGHSH and CDR2 is LQKENI. With 3 bases clipped from V and 0 bases from J, the junction kept 4 bases outside the gene matches. The CDR3 extends over 15 amino acids. Here the CDR3 reads CASSPDQGANYGYTF. CDR3 DNA: TGTGCCAGCTCACCGGATCAGGGGGCTAACTATGGCTACACCTTC.

This clone was detected a few times. The DNA of the CDR3 is TGTGCCAGCAGCTTTTCTCGTGGAAACACCATATATTTT. It is translated as CASSFSRGNTIYF. The V call is TRBV11-2, the J call TRBJ1-3, with unresolved D. Germline CDR1 and CDR2: SGHAT and FQNNGV. This CDR3 is built from 13 residues. V was pared by 3 bases and J by 3 bases, with 6 bases between. Looking up the rest from reference TRBV11-2 and TRBJ1-3 gives the full variable domain: EAGVAQSPRYKIIEKRQSVAFWCNPISGHATLYWYQQILGQGPKLLIQFQNNGVVDDSQLPKDRFSAERLKGVDSTLKIQPAKLEDSAVYLCASSFSRGNTIYFGEGSWLTVV.

DNA of the CDR3: TGTGCCAGCAGCTTCGGACAGGCAGATACGCAGTATTTT. Its protein product is CASSFGQADTQYF. This chain joins TRBV11-3 and TRBJ2-3; 7 positions agree with TRBD1. Germline-derived CDR1 and CDR2 are SGHNT and YENEEA. The CDR3 spans 13 residues. Trimming cost V 3 bases and J 4 bases; bases outside gene matches: 1.

J is TRBJ2-5 and V is TRBV6-6; no reliable D call. The DNA end is a closer match to TRBJ2-7, so the J assignment may be wrong. This CDR3 is built from 14 residues. Germline V gene sequence: CDR1 MNHNY, CDR2 SVGAGI (reference sequence). The CDR3 DNA is TGTGCCAGCAGTTACTTAGAGAGCTCCTACGAGCAGTACTTC. It translates to CASSYLESSYEQYF.

The chain uses TRBV7-2 and TRBJ2-3, with no clear D. This CDR3 has 14 residues. Per germline, CDR1 SGHTA and CDR2 FQGNSA. V was shortened by 1 base and J by 2 bases, with 7 bases between the two germline ends. The CDR3 loop is CASSLVPVTDTQYF. As DNA, the CDR3 is TGTGCCAGCAGCTTAGTTCCAGTCACAGATACGCAGTATTTT.

CDR3 nucleotide sequence: TGTGCCAGCAGCTACCGGGACATCACCTCTATGCGTGGCTACACCTTC. Encoded protein: CASSYRDITSMRGYTF. The rearrangement uses TRBV7-8 and TRBJ1-2; D might be TRBD1 (6 bases). CDR3 length equals 16 residues. The V end was cut by 4 bases, the J end by 7 bases, with 22 bases between. Germline loops: CDR1 SGHVS, CDR2 FQNEAQ.

This chain joins TRBV21-1 and TRBJ2-7; the table gives TRBD1 as D, unverified against the DNA. TRBV21-1 is given as a pseudogene. The CDR3 runs 16 residues. The CDR3 sequence: CASSKVPWGRGYEQYF. As DNA, the CDR3 is TGTGCCAGCAGCAAAGTCCCCTGGGGCAGGGGCTACGAGCAGTACTTC.

The chain joins TRBV18 to TRBJ2-1, with 11 bases that match TRBD2. V lost 3 bases to trimming and J lost 9 bases; unmatched junction nucleotides: 10. Looked up from germline, CDR1 is KGHSH and CDR2 is LQKENI. The CDR3 has 16 residues. CDR3 coding DNA: TGTGCCAGCTCACCCGACCCGGGACTAGCGGTTGCTGAGCAGTTCTTC. Its translation is CASSPDPGLAVAEQFF.

V is TRBV28 and J is TRBJ1-2; D remains unclear. The V and J ends lost 6 bases and 4 bases respectively, with 9 bases between them. Germline CDR1 and CDR2: MDHEN and SYDVKM. CDR3 length: 12 amino acids. In nucleotides, the CDR3 is TGTGCCAGCAGCCGCTACTCCTATGGCTACACCTTC. Protein product: CASSRYSYGYTF.

The J gene is TRBJ1-4, the V gene TRBV6-1, with TRBD1 matching 9 bases. CDR1 is MNHNS and CDR2 is SASEGT in the germline V gene. Trimming cost V 1 base and J 8 bases; bases outside gene matches: 2. This CDR3 region has 14 residues. DNA of the CDR3: TGTGCCAGCAGTGAAGGGACAGGGGCCGAAAAACTGTTTTTT. Its protein is CASSEGTGAEKLFF.

The chain links TRBV5-4 to TRBJ2-3; D remains unclear. Germline-derived CDR1 and CDR2 are SGHNT and YYREEE (reference sequence). The V gene lost 0 bases and the J gene lost 0 bases, with 8 bases spanning the gap. The length of the CDR3 is 15 residues. DNA of the CDR3: TGTGCCAGCAGCTTGGGCGGAACTAGCACAGATACGCAGTATTTT. Its protein product is CASSLGGTSTDTQYF.

This clone was seen only once. This sequence joins TRBV27 and TRBJ1-5, with D unresolved. Germline CDR1 is MNHEY and CDR2 is SMNVEV (reference sequence). V lost 3 bases, J lost 1 base, and 7 bases lay in between. The CDR3 consists of 14 residues. DNA for the CDR3: TGTGCCAGCAGTTTCAGAGGGAGCAATCAGCCCCAGCATTTT. This encodes CASSFRGSNQPQHF.

The chain is built from TRBV6-1 and TRBJ1-2, with TRBD1 matching over 8 bases. The V segment lost 4 bases and the J segment 8 bases; nucleotides outside the gene matches: 9. There are 14 residues in the CDR3. Germline CDR1 and CDR2: MNHNS and SASEGT. CDR3 nucleotides: TGTGCCAGCAGTGGATACCAGGGGGCCGGGGGCTACACCTTC. Its translation is CASSGYQGAGGYTF.